The 30 T cell receptor beta chains given below trace back to one sample, sequenced in a study of blood T cells in healthy people across ages. Combining a sample-barcoded 5' primer with a J-beta primer mix, a second PCR ran for roughly 7 to 12 cycles. MiXCR was run by TCRdb on the 5' RACE reads, yielding one entry per CDR3 protein. Of hundreds of thousands of distinct CDR3 sequences in the sample, under 55% are singletons; the top ten hold 15% to 25%. The sample comprised blood. The receptor set was obtained from a man aged 55 to 69 in good health.

This clonotype has just a few counts. This rearrangement joins TRBV18 to TRBJ2-4; no reliable D call. V lost 2 bases, J lost 8 bases, and 10 bases lay in between. The CDR3 totals 13 residues. Germline lookup yields CDR1 KGHSH and CDR2 LQKENI. CDR3 sequence: CASSPNLPDIQYF. The CDR3, as DNA: TGTGCCAGCTCACCAAACTTACCGGACATTCAGTACTTC.

This clonotype was seen a handful of times. V gene TRBV29-1 combines with J gene TRBJ2-1, with 11 bases aligning to TRBD1. The trim removed 6 bases at V and 7 bases at J, leaving 8 bases unmatched. Per the germline V gene, CDR1 is SQVTM and CDR2 is ANQGSEA. This CDR3 has 14 amino acids. Here the CDR3 DNA reads TGCAGCGTGAAGGACAGGGGGCATCGGAATGAGCAGTTCTTC. Protein sequence: CSVKDRGHRNEQFF.

V is TRBV25-1 and J is TRBJ2-3; D ambiguous. V was cut by 4 bases and J by 1 base, with 18 bases left in between. Germline V gene sequence: CDR1 MGHDK, CDR2 SYGVNS. CDR3 length: 17 amino acids. CDR3 amino acids: CASSGLVDQRGTDTQYF. CDR3 nucleotide sequence: TGTGCCAGCAGTGGACTGGTGGATCAGCGTGGCACAGATACGCAGTATTTT.

The chain couples TRBV4-3 to TRBJ2-3; 7 positions match TRBD1. The V and J ends lost 0 bases and 0 bases, in that order; junction bases with no gene match: 15. This CDR3 is 20 amino acids long. Germline V gene data show CDR1 as LGHNA and CDR2 as YSLEER. The CDR3 here is CASSQDPLVNNRGSTDTQYF. CDR3 nucleotides: TGCGCCAGCAGCCAAGATCCTTTGGTCAACAACAGGGGAAGCACAGATACGCAGTATTTT.

This chain connects TRBV5-1 to TRBJ2-7; TRBD1 matches 8 bases. Germline V gene data show CDR1 as SGHRS and CDR2 as YFSETQ. The junction had 7 bases not matched to a gene; V was cut back by 4 bases and J by 1 base. The CDR3 extends over 15 amino acids. CDR3 sequence reads: CASSIWTGTSYEQYF. The CDR3 nucleotides read TGCGCCAGCAGCATATGGACAGGGACATCCTACGAGCAGTACTTC.

This chain links TRBV18 with TRBJ2-7; unclear D gene. The CDR3 is 14 residues long. The germline V gene has CDR1 KGHSH and CDR2 LQKENI. Deletions cut 0 bases from V and 5 bases from J, with 11 bases between. CDR3 coding DNA: TGTGCCAGCTCACCACCGACTCAGGCCAACGAGCAGTACTTC. Translation: CASSPPTQANEQYF. Full variable domain (rest looked up from reference TRBV18 and TRBJ2-7): NAGVMQNPRHLVRRRGQEARLRCSPMKGHSHVYWYRQLPEEGLKFMVYLQKENIIDESGMPKERFSAEFPKEGPSILRIQQVVRGDSAAYFCASSPPTQANEQYFGPGTRLTVT.

This chain links TRBV6-6 with TRBJ1-2; TRBD1 is a possible D gene (5 bases). CDR1 and CDR2 from the germline V gene are MNHNY and SVGAGI (reference sequence). V was shortened by 5 bases and J by 3 bases, with 19 bases between the two germline ends. CDR3 length equals 16 residues. The CDR3 here is CASSQPGLKSDYGYTF. CDR3 bases: TGTGCCAGCAGTCAGCCGGGACTCAAATCGGACTATGGCTACACCTTC.

This clonotype has a handful of counts. V and J are TRBV6-5 and TRBJ1-5; D gene ambiguous. Germline V gives CDR1 MNHEY, CDR2 SVGAGI. CDR3 length: 13 amino acids. V was pared by 2 bases and J by 6 bases, with 8 bases between. The CDR3 nucleotides read TGTGCCAGCAGTTACGGGCTGGGTCAGCCCCAGCATTTT. Translation gives CASSYGLGQPQHF.

This clonotype was recorded many times. The chain joins TRBV5-1 to TRBJ2-7; the D gene is possibly TRBD2 (5 bases). This CDR3 contains 13 residues. The germline gives CDR1 SGHRS, CDR2 YFSETQ. V was cut by 4 bases and J by 8 bases, with 16 bases left in between. CDR3 DNA sequence: TGCGCCAGCAGCGTGGACGGCCGGGGAAAGCAGTACTTC. It codes for CASSVDGRGKQYF.

This chain links TRBV29-1 with TRBJ2-1, with TRBD2 matching over 7 bases. The CDR3 consists of 16 residues. Germline V gene data show CDR1 as SQVTM and CDR2 as ANQGSEA. J was trimmed by 5 bases and V by 6 bases; bases with no gene match: 16. The CDR3 coding sequence is TGCAGCGTCACCCTAGGCGGGGGAAAAAGGAACAATGAGCAGTTCTTC. Translated, it gives CSVTLGGGKRNNEQFF.

The chain joins TRBV7-9 to TRBJ2-2; TRBD1 might be the D (5 bases). The CDR3 has 12 amino acids. V lost 9 bases to trimming and J lost 1 base, with 6 bases between them. The germline V gene encodes CDR1 SEHNR and CDR2 FQNEAQ (reference sequence). CDR3 coding DNA: TGTGCCAGACAGGAGAACACCGGGGAGCTGTTTTTT. It is translated as CARQENTGELFF. The full variable domain, completed using reference TRBV7-9 and TRBJ2-2, is DTGVSQNPRHKITKRGQNVTFRCDPISEHNRLYWYRQTLGQGPEFLTYFQNEAQLEKSRLLSDRFSAERPKGSFSTLEIQRTEQGDSAMYLCARQENTGELFFGEGSRLTVL.

The chain carries TRBV9 and TRBJ2-5, with 8 bases that match TRBD2. In germline, CDR1 is SGDLS, CDR2 YYNGEE. The CDR3 spans 15 residues. Trimming at V came to 3 bases and at J to 4 bases, leaving 8 bases not matched to a gene. The CDR3 loop is CASSEGSGEVETQYF. The CDR3 DNA is TGTGCCAGCAGCGAAGGTAGCGGGGAAGTAGAGACCCAGTACTTC.

J is TRBJ1-5 and V is TRBV7-8, with D possibly TRBD1 on 6 matching bases. The CDR3 loop spans 15 amino acids. Per the germline V gene, CDR1 is SGHVS and CDR2 is FQNEAQ. The ends were cut back, 5 bases at V and 4 bases at J, with 15 bases in the middle. The chain's CDR3 is CASSAQRGYNQPQHF. In nucleotides, the CDR3 is TGTGCCAGCAGCGCTCAGAGGGGGTATAATCAGCCCCAGCATTTT.

A word on this clonotype: At one end the junction does not follow the germline gene, possibly because of a read error. This chain connects TRBV7-9 to TRBJ2-7; D unclear. The CDR3 is 12 residues long. Germline CDR1 reads SEHNR; CDR2 reads FQNEAQ (reference sequence). The CDR3 sequence is CASSHLSSEQYF. As DNA, the CDR3 is TGTGCCAGCAGCCACTTGTCCTCCGAGCAGTACTTC.

The genes are TRBV2 and TRBJ2-1; D unclear. The CDR3 contains 12 residues. CDR1 and CDR2 from the germline V gene are SNHLY and FYNNEI. The V and J ends lost 7 bases and 4 bases respectively, with 8 bases between them. CDR3 bases: TGTGCCAGCAACCGCGATTACAATGAGCAGTTCTTC. This encodes CASNRDYNEQFF.

The chain combines TRBV29-1 with TRBJ2-6; D possibly corresponds to TRBD1 (5 bases). Trimming left V 5 bases short and J 2 bases short, with 10 bases between. Germline V gene data show CDR1 as SQVTM and CDR2 as ANQGSEA. This CDR3 region has 14 residues. For the CDR3, the DNA is TGCAGCGTTCTTAAGGGGACTGGGGCCAACGTCCTGACTTTC. It encodes CSVLKGTGANVLTF.

The chain is built from TRBV7-8 and TRBJ1-6; 10 bases align to TRBD1. The CDR3 totals 16 residues. V was pared by 4 bases and J by 7 bases, with 7 bases of the junction left unmatched. Germline V gene sequence: CDR1 SGHVS, CDR2 FQNEAQ. CDR3 region: CASSYRPGQGNSPLHF. The CDR3 DNA follows: TGTGCCAGCAGCTATAGACCGGGACAGGGGAATTCACCCCTCCACTTT. Looking up the rest from reference TRBV7-8 and TRBJ1-6 gives the full variable domain: GAGVSQSPRYKVAKRGQDVALRCDPISGHVSLFWYQQALGQGPEFLTYFQNEAQLDKSGLPSDRFFAERPEGSVSTLKIQRTQQEDSAVYLCASSYRPGQGNSPLHFGNGTRLTVT.

This clonotype was counted between two and nine times. The V and J genes are TRBV18 and TRBJ2-3; TRBD2 might be the D (6 bases). Trimming stripped 6 bases from V and 8 bases from J, with 21 bases between. The CDR3 contains 15 residues. Looked up from germline, CDR1 is KGHSH and CDR2 is LQKENI. CDR3 region: CASSPSAAGVVTQYF. Here the CDR3 DNA reads TGTGCCAGCTCCCCCTCGGCAGCGGGCGTTGTTACGCAGTATTTT.

This chain uses TRBV7-8 with TRBJ1-4; D uncertain. V was pared by 2 bases and J by 8 bases, with 18 bases between. From germline, CDR1 is SGHVS and CDR2 FQNEAQ. The CDR3 consists of 16 residues. The CDR3 sequence: CASSLMPMDRGEKLFF. DNA of the CDR3: TGTGCCAGCAGCTTAATGCCCATGGACCGTGGGGAAAAACTGTTTTTT.

The chain combines TRBV7-8 with TRBJ1-1; a weak D match, TRBD1 (5 bases). Trimming cost V 1 base and J 0 bases, with 12 bases left between them. CDR1 and CDR2 from the germline V gene are SGHVS and FQNEAQ. This CDR3 is 16 amino acids long. CDR3 sequence: CASSLGYQGMNTEAFF. The CDR3 DNA is TGTGCCAGCAGCTTAGGATATCAGGGAATGAACACTGAAGCTTTCTTT.

This clonotype is a singleton in its sample. A much larger clone lies one base from this, so it may be a read error. J is TRBJ2-4 and V is TRBV29-1; D ambiguous. The CDR3 has 14 amino acids. Trimming took off 2 bases at V and 13 bases at J, with 21 bases between the two ends. Per germline, CDR1 SQVTM and CDR2 ANQGSEA. This CDR3 is CSVETTIPYNEQYF. DNA for the CDR3: TGCAGCGTTGAAACCACGATACCCTACAATGAGCAGTACTTC.

This clonotype showed up just once. The rearrangement links TRBV3-1 to TRBJ2-4, with 12 bases matching TRBD2. The DNA end lines up better with TRBJ2-5; the J call may be wrong. CDR3 length: 18 amino acids. Germline V gives CDR1 LGHDT, CDR2 YNNKEL (reference sequence). CDR3 DNA: TGTGCCAGCAGCCAAGATCCTCCTAGCGGGGGGGGCCAAGAGACCCAGTACTTC. Its translation: CASSQDPPSGGGQETQYF.

This clonotype was counted once. The chain carries TRBV29-1 and TRBJ2-1, with a tentative D call TRBD2 (5 bases). Germline lookup yields CDR1 SQVTM and CDR2 ANQGSEA. The V end was cut by 7 bases, the J end by 10 bases, with 23 bases between. The CDR3 sequence is 14 residues long. The chain's CDR3 is CSAEGSETSYEQFF. Here the CDR3 DNA reads TGCAGCGCCGAGGGCAGTGAGACCTCCTACGAGCAGTTCTTC.

V gene TRBV10-3 combines with J gene TRBJ2-5; 14 bases are a match to TRBD2. This CDR3 contains 17 residues. CDR1 is ENHRY, CDR2 SYGVKD, per germline. J was trimmed by 5 bases and V by 5 bases; bases with no gene match: 10. CDR3 loop: CAISPTSGGAFGETQYF. The CDR3 region has the DNA TGTGCCATCAGTCCGACTAGCGGGGGGGCCTTTGGGGAGACCCAGTACTTC.

This clonotype has more than one count but fewer than ten. The rearrangement joins TRBV7-6 to TRBJ2-3; D is unresolved. Germline V gene lookup returns CDR1 SGHVS and CDR2 FNYEAQ. The CDR3 is 13 residues long. V was pared by 1 base and J by 4 bases, with 6 bases between. CDR3 sequence: CASSLEWSDTQYF. As DNA, the CDR3 is TGTGCCAGCAGCTTAGAGTGGTCAGATACGCAGTATTTT.

This clonotype turned up a few times. The chain carries TRBV4-1 and TRBJ2-1; 8 bases match TRBD2. CDR1 MGHRA and CDR2 YSYEKL come from the germline V gene. Germline trimming cut 5 bases from V and 7 bases from J; bases unmatched to any gene: 10. The CDR3 runs 15 residues. The CDR3 region is CASSRGLVGANEQFF. CDR3 DNA sequence: TGCGCCAGCAGCAGGGGACTAGTAGGGGCGAATGAGCAGTTCTTC.

V is TRBV29-1 and J is TRBJ1-4; 7 bases agree with TRBD1. After removal of 7 bases from V and 0 bases from J, the junction contained 8 bases not matched to a gene. Germline V gene sequence: CDR1 SQVTM, CDR2 ANQGSEA. This CDR3 is built from 15 residues. The CDR3 here is CSAAATGATNEKLFF. The CDR3 DNA reads TGCAGCGCCGCAGCTACAGGGGCAACTAATGAAAAACTGTTTTTT.

This chain links TRBV4-1 with TRBJ2-7, with TRBD2 as a possible D gene (7 bases). The DNA end is more similar to TRBJ2-5, so the J call may be wrong. CDR1 and CDR2 from the germline V gene are MGHRA and YSYEKL. The CDR3 has 15 amino acids. The CDR3 is CASSQRGANEETQYF. The CDR3 nucleotides are TGCGCCAGCAGCCAACGGGGGGCCAATGAAGAGACCCAGTACTTC.

The V and J genes are TRBV27 and TRBJ2-6; D may correspond to TRBD1 or TRBD2 (5 bases each). Germline V gene lookup returns CDR1 MNHEY and CDR2 SMNVEV (reference sequence). The CDR3 runs 15 residues. The V gene lost 9 bases and the J gene lost 0 bases, with 12 bases spanning the gap. The CDR3 here is CASSGPNSGANVLTF. The CDR3 DNA is TGTGCCAGTTCGGGGCCGAACTCTGGGGCCAACGTCCTGACTTTC. The full variable domain, its missing parts supplied by reference TRBV27 and TRBJ2-6, is EAQVTQNPRYLITVTGKKLTVTCSQNMNHEYMSWYRQDPGLGLRQIYYSMNVEVTDKGDVPEGYKVSRKEKRNFPLILESPSPNQTSLYFCASSGPNSGANVLTFGAGSRLTVL.

The sample holds one count of this clonotype. This sequence joins TRBV11-3 and TRBJ2-5, with TRBD2 matching 11 bases. The CDR3 runs 18 residues. Trimming removed 5 bases from V and 2 bases from J; junction bases left unmatched: 13. From germline, CDR1 is SGHNT and CDR2 YENEEA. Here the CDR3 reads CASSRRGLADILQETQYF. CDR3 nucleotide sequence: TGTGCCAGCAGCCGCCGGGGACTAGCGGACATACTACAAGAGACCCAGTACTTC.